This TCR beta chain appears in the sequencing data of a study of blood T cell repertoires in COVID-19. The CDR3 has 16 residues. Germline assignment: CDR1 KGHDR and CDR2 SFDVKD. V was pared by 4 bases and J by 5 bases, with 8 bases of the junction left unmatched. Produced via immunoSEQ multiplex PCR; TCRdb's table is partial and in-frame only. The sample lists 270,000 or so clones, 75% to 90% occurring once. The receptor was derived from a woman in her twenties or thirties with acute COVID-19. Sequencing was carried out using PBMCs or T cells enriched from blood (not recorded which). The V call is TRBV24-1, the J call TRBJ2-3; 10 bases line up with TRBD2. This CDR3 is CATSDYLAGEVDTQYF. The CDR3 coding sequence is TGTGCCACCAGTGACTATCTAGCGGGAGAGGTAGATACGCAGTATTTT.